This TCR beta chain was obtained from a study of CD8+ T cells in alopecia areata listed by TCRdb under 2018. About the investigation overall: Treated patients were enrolled in an open-label pilot trial of oral tofacitinib at 5 to 10 mg twice daily for moderate-to-severe alopecia areata. Patients stayed on tofacitinib for 6 to 18 months and then had 6 months of follow-up off drug so that delayed response and recurrence could be assessed. For the treated patients, the SALT score, which quantifies what percentage of scalp surface area is affected, served as the measure of disease severity. In both human patients and the C3H/HeJ mouse model, the study applied high-throughput TCRbeta sequencing to look at T cell clonal expansion in alopecia areata. On the human side, TCRbeta sequencing was run on scalp tissue and on sorted CD4+ and CD8+ peripheral blood T cells from healthy controls and from alopecia areata patients with either patchy or totalis/universalis disease. Tofacitinib-treated patients had biopsies at baseline and at 4 and 24 weeks of treatment, with a later scalp biopsy in several patients. Clonality in the scalp was compared among normal scalp (n=4), patchy alopecia areata scalp (n=8), and alopecia totalis/universalis scalp (n=8). RNA was obtained with the PAXgene miRNA kit for fixed scalp, the miRNeasy kit for PBMCs, and the RNeasy kit for mouse skin. Amplification of TCRbeta CDR3 regions was done by immunoSEQ multiplex PCR using 35 Vbeta forward primers and 13 Jbeta reverse primers. Study-wide conclusions, independent of this receptor: Many expanded lesional clones persisted in scalp and blood during tofacitinib treatment, which may partly explain relapse after stopping treatment. Shared TCR sequences between patients were less evident than in mice, which may be partly attributable to HLA diversity in the patient population. Compared with normal scalp, lesional scalp, particularly in alopecia totalis/universalis, had higher clonality and more expanded CD8+ clones, which suggests antigenic drive. Unlike mouse skin, which is dominated by gammadelta T cells, normal human skin has resident alphabeta T cells that are also sequenced, and this complicates analysis of the scalp TCR repertoire. The treated cohort was small, with a single nonresponder, so links between baseline CD8+ expansion and response need larger studies. Tofacitinib significantly decreased scalp clonality and the number of expanded CD8+ clones among the top 100 scalp clones.

Libraries were prepared through the immunoSEQ multiplex PCR assay. For TCR sequencing, RNA was extracted from every sample and reverse transcribed into cDNA to serve as template. First-strand cDNA was synthesized using SuperScript III with a 2:1 mix of oligo-dT and random hexamers. Amplification bias was assessed with a synthetic immune receptor repertoire, and residual bias was removed computationally. Per the source publication's procedure: After raw reads were preprocessed to remove errors, the CDR3 was defined following IMGT conventions as running from the conserved cysteine to phenylalanine. Clonality was calculated as 1 minus Shannon entropy normalized by log2 of the number of productive unique TCRs. Whether each scalp clone was CD4 or CD8 was inferred by checking scalp TCRbeta sequences against the CD4 and CD8 repertoires from sorted blood. The source is immuneACCESS, and TCRdb retained only in-frame sequences with V and J called. Part of the clones is not carried over; for the studies checked, unresolved V genes explain less than half of this, and the remainder is unexplained. Clone size and V and J calls were adopted from that table, with D and trimming inferred from the DNA. This sample holds about 290,000 clones; roughly 50% were observed only once. About 1.7% of the sample rests with the top ten.

The CDR3 covers 16 residues, taking in both the cysteine and the phenylalanine. Kept here is only the CDR3 DNA, which spans 48 bases and is read in frame from base 1. V drops 1 base and J drops 1 base, leaving 13 bases in between. Per the germline V gene (reference sequence), LNHDA is the CDR1 and SQIVND is the CDR2. As regards this clone: This receptor's antigen is unknown. Base qualities are not provided; no much larger clone lies one nucleotide away.

Interpreted using the paper, the time point label stands for: about 25 weeks on oral tofacitinib. This specimen's treatment or condition label, per the study, means: oral pan-JAK inhibitor, 5-10 mg twice daily. Lesional scalp punch biopsies and peripheral blood were collected from alopecia areata patients. PBMCs were isolated by density centrifugation and stained for CD3, CD4 and CD8, and CD4+ and CD8+ T cells were sorted on a FACSAria. Here the sequenced sample was CD4+ T cells sorted from blood, taken at week 24, from a patient treated with tofacitinib. This receptor was taken from a human donor with alopecia areata. The chain joins TRBV19 to TRBJ1-1; possibly the D gene is TRBD1, per 5 matching bases. The nucleotide sequence reads TGTGCCAGTAGTATAGGGACAAGGGGACCGAACACTGAAGCTTTCTTT. Translated, it reads CASSIGTRGPNTEAFF.